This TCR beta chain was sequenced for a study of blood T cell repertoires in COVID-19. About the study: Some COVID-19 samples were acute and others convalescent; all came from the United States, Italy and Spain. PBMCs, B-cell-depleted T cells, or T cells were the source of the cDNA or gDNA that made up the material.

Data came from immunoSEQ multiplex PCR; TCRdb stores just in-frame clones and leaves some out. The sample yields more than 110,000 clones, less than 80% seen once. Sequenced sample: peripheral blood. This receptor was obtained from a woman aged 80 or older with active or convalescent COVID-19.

The CDR3 sequence is CASSPLGQAYGYTF. The CDR3, as DNA: TGTGCCAGCAGTCCGTTAGGACAGGCCTATGGCTACACCTTC. The chain combines TRBV27 with TRBJ1-2, with TRBD1 matching 7 bases. V lost 5 bases, J lost 4 bases, and 7 bases stayed unmatched. Germline V gene lookup returns CDR1 MNHEY and CDR2 SMNVEV (reference sequence). The CDR3 is 14 amino acids.